This T cell receptor (beta chain) was sequenced in a study of T cells after yellow fever vaccination. Whole-study results and caveats: Reappearance after the booster was observed for most primary-vaccination clones (96% CD4, over 70% CD8).

The J segment lost 8 bases and the V segment lost 5 bases, leaving 4 bases of the junction unmatched. There are 12 residues in the CDR3. Germline CDR1 reads DFQATT; CDR2 reads SNEGSKA (reference sequence). As to this clonotype: Its antigen is unidentified.

TCR cDNA was made by 5'RACE template switching, adding a universal primer site and UMIs. In TCRdb, the 5' RACE reads were re-called with MiXCR into one record per CDR3 protein. The data contain 620,000 or so distinct CDR3 sequences, 12% of them singletons. Source: PBMCs, taken on the day of the yellow fever booster vaccination. The genes are TRBV20-1 and TRBJ2-1, with 9 nucleotides matching TRBD1. The sequence was obtained from a man under 40 who received the YFV17D yellow fever vaccine. This CDR3 is CSAGGQGYEQFF. CDR3 sequence (DNA): TGCAGTGCTGGGGGACAGGGATATGAGCAGTTCTTC.